This T cell receptor beta chain comes out of a study of T cell responses to AZD1222 COVID-19 vaccine. The wider study: Second doses that came at about 4 or about 12 weeks were put together.

As concerns this clone: Its cognate antigen is unknown.

Findings and caveats of the study: The donor cohort was predominantly white British with a female majority, and clonal diversity may have been underestimated. Spike regions recognized by vaccine-associated CD4 TCRs spanned the protein, led by 160-218 and 743-854.

CDR3 length: 16 amino acids. Germline V CDR1 and CDR2: SGHAT, FQNNGV. V gave up 5 bases and J gave up 5 bases; unmatched junction bases: 12. Method: immunoSEQ multiplex PCR; TCRdb's copy keeps in-frame clones and lacks some. This repertoire shows about 180,000 clones, 88% found once; its top ten account for approximately 0.49%. This sequence originates from an adult in good health. This chain connects TRBV11-2 to TRBJ2-3, with 8 bases fitting TRBD1. The sample consisted of peripheral blood, taken on day 0 of AZD1222 vaccination. The CDR3 coding sequence is TGTGCCAGCAGCCTCGGGGCAGGGGGCGATGGAGATACGCAGTATTTT. It translates to CASSLGAGGDGDTQYF.